These 2 T cell receptor beta chains were sequenced from one sample in a study of T cell repertoires in cytomegalovirus infection. These receptors are not linked to any known antigen. In TCRdb, the reads were re-called with MiXCR into one record per CDR3 protein. The sample records about a million distinct CDR3 sequences, around a third being singletons. The sequencing used cultured CD8+ T cells from PBMCs, collected from culture after CMV antigen stimulation. The receptor source for this set is a human donor in good health (CMV status not recorded). Some clones in this sample may be carry-over from other donors' samples.

DNA for the CDR3: TGTGCCAGCAGTTTTTGGGGGCGAGAGCAGTACTTC. This gives the protein CASSFWGREQYF. This sequence joins TRBV27 and TRBJ2-7, with a possible D match to TRBD1 (6 bases). CDR3 size: 12 residues. The V and J ends lost 3 bases and 7 bases respectively, with 10 bases between them. Germline V gives CDR1 MNHEY, CDR2 SMNVEV (reference sequence).

J is TRBJ2-1 and V is TRBV5-6; a possible D gene is TRBD1 (5 bases). Germline CDR1 is SGHDT and CDR2 is YYEEEE. Trimming took 0 bases from V and 2 from J, leaving 9 bases between them. CDR3 length: 15 residues. The CDR3 protein is CASSLGGLPYNEQFF. CDR3 nucleotide sequence: TGTGCCAGCAGCTTGGGGGGCCTCCCCTACAATGAGCAGTTCTTC.